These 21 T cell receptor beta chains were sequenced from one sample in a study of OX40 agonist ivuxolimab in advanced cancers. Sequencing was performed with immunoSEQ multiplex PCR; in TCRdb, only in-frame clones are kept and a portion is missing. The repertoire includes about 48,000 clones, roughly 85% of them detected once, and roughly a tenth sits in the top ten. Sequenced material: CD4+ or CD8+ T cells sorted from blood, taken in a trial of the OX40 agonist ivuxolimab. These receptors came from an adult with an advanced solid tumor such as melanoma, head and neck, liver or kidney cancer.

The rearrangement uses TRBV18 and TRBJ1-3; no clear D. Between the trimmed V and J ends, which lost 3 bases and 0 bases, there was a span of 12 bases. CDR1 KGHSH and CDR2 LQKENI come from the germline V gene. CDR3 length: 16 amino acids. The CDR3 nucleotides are TGTGCCAGCTCACCCGAGACCCGTAGCTCTGGAAACACCATATATTTT. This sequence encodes CASSPETRSSGNTIYF. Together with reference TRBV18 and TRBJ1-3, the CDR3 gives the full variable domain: NAGVMQNPRHLVRRRGQEARLRCSPMKGHSHVYWYRQLPEEGLKFMVYLQKENIIDESGMPKERFSAEFPKEGPSILRIQQVVRGDSAAYFCASSPETRSSGNTIYFGEGSWLTVV.

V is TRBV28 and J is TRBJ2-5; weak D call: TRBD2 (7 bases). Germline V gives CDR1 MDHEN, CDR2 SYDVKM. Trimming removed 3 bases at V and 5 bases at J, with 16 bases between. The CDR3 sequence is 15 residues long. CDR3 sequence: CASSFAGEGSETQYF. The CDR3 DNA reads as TGTGCCAGCAGTTTCGCAGGGGAGGGTTCGGAGACCCAGTACTTC. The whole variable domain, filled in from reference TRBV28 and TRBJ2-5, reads DVKVTQSSRYLVKRTGEKVFLECVQDMDHENMFWYRQDPGLGLRLIYFSYDVKMKEKGDIPEGYSVSREKKERFSLILESASTNQTSMYLCASSFAGEGSETQYFGPGTRLLVL.

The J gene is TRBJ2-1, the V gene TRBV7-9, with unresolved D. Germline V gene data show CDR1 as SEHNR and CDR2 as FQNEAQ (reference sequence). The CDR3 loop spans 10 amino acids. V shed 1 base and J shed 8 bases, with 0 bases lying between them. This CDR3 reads CASSLDEQFF. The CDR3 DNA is TGTGCCAGCAGCTTAGATGAGCAGTTCTTC.

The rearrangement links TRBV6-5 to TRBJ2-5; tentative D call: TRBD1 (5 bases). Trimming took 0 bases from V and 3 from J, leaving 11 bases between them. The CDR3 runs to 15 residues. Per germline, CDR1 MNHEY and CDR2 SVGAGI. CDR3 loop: CASSYSPVTEETQYF. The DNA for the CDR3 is TGTGCCAGCAGTTACTCGCCAGTGACAGAAGAGACCCAGTACTTC.

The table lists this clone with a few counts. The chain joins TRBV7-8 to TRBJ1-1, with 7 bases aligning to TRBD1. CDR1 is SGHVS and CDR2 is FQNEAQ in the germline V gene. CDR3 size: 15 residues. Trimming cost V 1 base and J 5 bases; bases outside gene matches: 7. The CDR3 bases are TGTGCCAGCAGCTTAGAAAAGGGGGCGCGAACTGAAGCTTTCTTT. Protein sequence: CASSLEKGARTEAFF. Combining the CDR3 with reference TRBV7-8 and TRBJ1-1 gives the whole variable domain GAGVSQSPRYKVAKRGQDVALRCDPISGHVSLFWYQQALGQGPEFLTYFQNEAQLDKSGLPSDRFFAERPEGSVSTLKIQRTQQEDSAVYLCASSLEKGARTEAFFGQGTRLTVV.

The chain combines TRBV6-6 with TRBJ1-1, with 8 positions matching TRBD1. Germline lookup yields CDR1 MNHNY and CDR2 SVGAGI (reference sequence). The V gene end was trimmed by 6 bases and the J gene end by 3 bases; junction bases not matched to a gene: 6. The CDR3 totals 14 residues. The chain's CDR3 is CASSPRQGYTEAFF. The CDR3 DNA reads TGTGCCAGCAGCCCTCGACAGGGGTACACTGAAGCTTTCTTT.

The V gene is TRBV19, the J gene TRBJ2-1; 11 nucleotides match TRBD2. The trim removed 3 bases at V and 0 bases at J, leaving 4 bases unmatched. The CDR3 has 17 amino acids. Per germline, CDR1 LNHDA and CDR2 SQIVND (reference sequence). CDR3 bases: TGTGCCAGTAGTATTTCTAGCGGGAGGCACTCCTACAATGAGCAGTTCTTC. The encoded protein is CASSISSGRHSYNEQFF.

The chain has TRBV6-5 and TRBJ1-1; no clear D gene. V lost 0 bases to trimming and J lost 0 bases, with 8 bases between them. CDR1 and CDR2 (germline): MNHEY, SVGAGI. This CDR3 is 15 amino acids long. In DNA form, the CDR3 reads TGTGCCAGCAGTTACTCTCGTCGGCTGAACACTGAAGCTTTCTTT. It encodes CASSYSRRLNTEAFF.

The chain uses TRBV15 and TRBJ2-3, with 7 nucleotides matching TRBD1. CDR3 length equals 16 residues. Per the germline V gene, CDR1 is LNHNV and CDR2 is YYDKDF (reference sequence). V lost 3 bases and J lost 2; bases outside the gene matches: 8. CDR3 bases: TGTGCCACCAGCAGGGACGTCGGACAGGACACAGATACGCAGTATTTT. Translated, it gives CATSRDVGQDTDTQYF.

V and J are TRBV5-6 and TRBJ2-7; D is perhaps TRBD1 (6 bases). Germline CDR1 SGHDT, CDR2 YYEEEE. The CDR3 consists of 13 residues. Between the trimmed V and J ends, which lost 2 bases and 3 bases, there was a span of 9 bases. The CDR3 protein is CASSFWGRYEQYF. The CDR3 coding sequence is TGTGCCAGCAGCTTCTGGGGGCGCTACGAGCAGTACTTC.

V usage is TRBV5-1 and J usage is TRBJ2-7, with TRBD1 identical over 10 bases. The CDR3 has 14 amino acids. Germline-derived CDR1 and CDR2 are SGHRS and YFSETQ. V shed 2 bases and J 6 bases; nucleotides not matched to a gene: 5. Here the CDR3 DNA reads TGCGCCAGCAGCTTAGCCGGGACAGGGGTCGAGCAGTACTTC. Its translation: CASSLAGTGVEQYF.

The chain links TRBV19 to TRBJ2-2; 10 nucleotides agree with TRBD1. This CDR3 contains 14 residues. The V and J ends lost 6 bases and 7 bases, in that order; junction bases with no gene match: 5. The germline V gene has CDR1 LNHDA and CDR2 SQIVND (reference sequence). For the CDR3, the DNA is TGTGCCAGTAGCAGGGACAGGGGTAACGGGGAGCTGTTTTTT. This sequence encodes CASSRDRGNGELFF.

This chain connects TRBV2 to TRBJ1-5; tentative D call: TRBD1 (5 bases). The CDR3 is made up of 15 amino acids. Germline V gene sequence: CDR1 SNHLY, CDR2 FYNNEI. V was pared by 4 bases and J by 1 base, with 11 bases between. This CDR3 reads CASSGGMWSNQPQHF. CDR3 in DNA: TGTGCCAGCAGTGGGGGGATGTGGAGCAATCAGCCCCAGCATTTT.

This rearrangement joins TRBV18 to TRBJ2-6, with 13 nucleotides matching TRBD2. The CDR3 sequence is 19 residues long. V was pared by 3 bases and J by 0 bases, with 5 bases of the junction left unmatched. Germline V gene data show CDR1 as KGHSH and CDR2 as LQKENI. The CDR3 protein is CASSPRTSGSFSGANVLTF. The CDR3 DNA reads TGTGCCAGCTCACCCAGGACTAGCGGGAGTTTCTCTGGGGCCAACGTCCTGACTTTC.

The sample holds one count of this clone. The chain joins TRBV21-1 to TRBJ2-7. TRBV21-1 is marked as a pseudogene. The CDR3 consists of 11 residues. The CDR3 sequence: CASSKASHEDF. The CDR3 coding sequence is TGTGCCAGCAGCAAAGCCAGCCACGAAGACTTC.

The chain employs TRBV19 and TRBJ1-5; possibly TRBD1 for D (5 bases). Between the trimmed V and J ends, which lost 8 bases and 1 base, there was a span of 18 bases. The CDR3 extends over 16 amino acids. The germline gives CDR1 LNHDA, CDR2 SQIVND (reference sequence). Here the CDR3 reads CASRDRGSSSNQPQHF. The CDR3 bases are TGTGCCAGTCGGGACCGAGGCAGTTCGAGCAATCAGCCCCAGCATTTT.

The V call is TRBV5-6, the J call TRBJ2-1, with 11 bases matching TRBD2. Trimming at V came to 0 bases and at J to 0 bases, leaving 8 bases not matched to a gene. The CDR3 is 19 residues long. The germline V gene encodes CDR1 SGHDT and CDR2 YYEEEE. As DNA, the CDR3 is TGTGCCAGCAGCTTGGCCGGTAGAACTAGCGGGAGCTCCTACAATGAGCAGTTCTTC. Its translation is CASSLAGRTSGSSYNEQFF.

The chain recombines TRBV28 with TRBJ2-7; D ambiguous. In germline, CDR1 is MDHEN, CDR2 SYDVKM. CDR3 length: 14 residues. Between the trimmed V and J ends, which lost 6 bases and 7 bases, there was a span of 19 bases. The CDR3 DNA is TGTGCCAGCAGCCCACCCGGGCTACTCAAGGAGCAGTACTTC. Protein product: CASSPPGLLKEQYF.

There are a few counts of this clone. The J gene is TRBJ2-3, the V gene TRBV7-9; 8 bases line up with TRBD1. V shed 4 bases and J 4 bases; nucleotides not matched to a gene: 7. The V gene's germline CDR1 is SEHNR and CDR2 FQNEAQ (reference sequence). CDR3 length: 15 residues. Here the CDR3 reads CASSSRQGRADTQYF. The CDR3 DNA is TGTGCCAGCAGCTCGAGACAGGGGCGCGCAGATACGCAGTATTTT. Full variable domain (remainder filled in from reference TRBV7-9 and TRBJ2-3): DTGVSQNPRHKITKRGQNVTFRCDPISEHNRLYWYRQTLGQGPEFLTYFQNEAQLEKSRLLSDRFSAERPKGSFSTLEIQRTEQGDSAMYLCASSSRQGRADTQYFGPGTRLTVL.

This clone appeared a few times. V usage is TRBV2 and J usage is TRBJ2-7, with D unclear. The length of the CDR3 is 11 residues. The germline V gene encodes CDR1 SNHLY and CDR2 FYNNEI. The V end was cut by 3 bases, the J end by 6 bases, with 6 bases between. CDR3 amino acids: CASSEQSEQYF. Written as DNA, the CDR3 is TGTGCCAGCAGTGAGCAGAGCGAGCAGTACTTC.

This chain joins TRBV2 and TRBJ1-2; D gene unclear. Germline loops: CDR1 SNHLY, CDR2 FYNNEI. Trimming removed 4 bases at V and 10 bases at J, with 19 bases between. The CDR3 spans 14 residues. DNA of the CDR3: TGTGCCAGCAGTGTGAGGCGGACCGCCGGAGTCTACACCTTC. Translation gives CASSVRRTAGVYTF.